These 27 T cell receptor beta chains came from one sample sequenced in a study of cytomegalovirus exposure and HLA in healthy donors. PCR was performed using 60 Vbeta and 13 Jbeta primers. The table came from immunoSEQ multiplex PCR; TCRdb's copy has only in-frame clones and leaves some out. Here the sample spans about 98,000 clones, about 81% being singletons. The sequenced sample consisted of PBMCs. These receptor sequences come from a man aged 35-49 years in good health and CMV-seronegative.

This chain connects TRBV4-1 to TRBJ2-5; D unresolved. Germline V gene sequence: CDR1 MGHRA, CDR2 YSYEKL. The V end was cut by 1 base, the J end by 5 bases, with 8 bases between. The CDR3 runs to 13 residues. The CDR3 reads CASSQGVMETQYF. CDR3 nucleotides: TGCGCCAGCAGCCAAGGTGTTATGGAGACCCAGTACTTC.

J is TRBJ1-1 and V is TRBV4-1, with TRBD1 as a possible D gene (5 bases). Germline loops: CDR1 MGHRA, CDR2 YSYEKL. With 6 bases removed from V and 1 base from J, the gap between germline ends came to 12 bases. This CDR3 is 14 amino acids long. The CDR3 protein is CASRIQERNTEAFF. DNA for the CDR3: TGCGCCAGCAGAATACAGGAGAGGAACACTGAAGCTTTCTTT.

The table lists this clone with a few counts. V gene TRBV11-2 combines with J gene TRBJ1-3; TRBD1 matches at 8 bases. Losses at the gene ends were 1 base for V and 4 bases for J; bases not matched to a gene: 6. Germline values: CDR1 SGHAT, CDR2 FQNNGV. This CDR3 has 16 residues. The DNA for the CDR3 is TGTGCCAGCAGCTTAGTCGGCAGGGGGCTCGGAAACACCATATATTTT. This sequence encodes CASSLVGRGLGNTIYF.

The table lists this clone with a few counts. The chain links TRBV28 to TRBJ2-2, with 8 positions matching TRBD2. Trimming removed 3 bases from V and 7 bases from J; junction bases left unmatched: 7. There are 15 residues in the CDR3. CDR1 is MDHEN, CDR2 SYDVKM, per germline. The CDR3 nucleotides read TGTGCCAGCAGTTTTATCGGGGGGGCCATCGGGGAGCTGTTTTTT. This translates into CASSFIGGAIGELFF.

This clone is a singleton in its sample. The chain has TRBV5-5 and TRBJ1-5, with 7 bases that match TRBD1. The CDR3 runs to 15 residues. Germline CDR1 SGHKS, CDR2 YYEKEE (reference sequence). J lost 3 bases, V lost 2 bases, and 5 bases had no gene match. The CDR3 loop reads CASSLRQGDNQPQHF. DNA for the CDR3: TGTGCCAGCAGCTTACGACAGGGCGACAATCAGCCCCAGCATTTT.

Worth noting for this clone: At one of its ends the junction is not consistent with the germline gene, which may arise from a read error. The V gene is TRBV11-2, the J gene TRBJ1-3; D is uncertain. Germline V gene data show CDR1 as SGHAT and CDR2 as FQNNGV. The CDR3 covers 15 residues. As DNA, the CDR3 is TGTGTCAGCAGTTACGGCGGGAGCTCTGGAAACACCATATATTTT. Translated: CVSSYGGSSGNTIYF. Looking up the rest from reference TRBV11-2 and TRBJ1-3 gives the full variable domain: EAGVAQSPRYKIIEKRQSVAFWCNPISGHATLYWYQQILGQGPKLLIQFQNNGVVDDSQLPKDRFSAERLKGVDSTLKIQPAKLEDSAVYLCVSSYGGSSGNTIYFGEGSWLTVV.

DNA of the CDR3: TGTGCCAGCAGGAAGAGGGCTGAAGAGACCCAGTACTTC. It is translated as CASRKRAEETQYF. This chain links TRBV6-1 with TRBJ2-5; D perhaps matches TRBD2 (5 bases). The V end lost 6 bases, the J end lost 3 bases, and 11 bases lay between the germline ends. Per germline, CDR1 MNHNS and CDR2 SASEGT. The length of the CDR3 is 13 residues.

This rearrangement joins TRBV7-9 to TRBJ1-1; D not resolved. CDR1 and CDR2 (germline): SEHNR, FQNEAQ (reference sequence). V lost 5 bases and J lost 8, with 9 bases in between. The CDR3 runs 11 residues. The CDR3 loop is CASSNSPEAFF. The CDR3 region has the DNA TGTGCCAGCAGCAACAGTCCGGAAGCTTTCTTT.

This chain joins TRBV5-1 and TRBJ2-3; D is possibly TRBD1 (5 bases). The V end lost 7 bases, the J end lost 0 bases, and 12 bases lay between the germline ends. CDR3 length: 14 residues. Per germline, CDR1 SGHRS and CDR2 YFSETQ. Here the CDR3 DNA reads TGCGCCAGCGGCAGGGATTCTAGCACAGATACGCAGTATTTT. Translating it yields CASGRDSSTDTQYF.

The rearrangement links TRBV9 to TRBJ2-7, with D possibly TRBD1 on 6 matching bases. Germline CDR1 and CDR2: SGDLS and YYNGEE. V lost 0 bases and J lost 3, with 13 bases in between. The CDR3 spans 15 residues. The CDR3 DNA reads as TGTGCCAGCAGCGTAGGAGTTACAGGGAGCTACGAGCAGTACTTC. This sequence encodes CASSVGVTGSYEQYF.

In DNA, the CDR3 is TGTGCCAGCAGTGAAGATGAGGGGGCCCCCTACGAGCAGTACTTC. Protein: CASSEDEGAPYEQYF. The genes are TRBV2 and TRBJ2-7; the match to TRBD1 covers 7 bases. Looked up from germline, CDR1 is SNHLY and CDR2 is FYNNEI. J lost 2 bases, V lost 1 base, and 5 bases had no gene match. This CDR3 spans 15 amino acids.

In this sample, this clone turned up once. Other DNA sequences in the sample encode the same CDR3. This chain links TRBV7-2 with TRBJ1-5; D is ambiguous. Germline CDR1 SGHTA, CDR2 FQGNSA. V dropped 1 base and J dropped 1 base, with 8 bases sitting between them. The CDR3 length is 15 residues. The CDR3 region has the DNA TGTGCCAGCAGCTTAGTCCGGGGAAGCAATCAGCCCCAGCATTTT. Amino acids: CASSLVRGSNQPQHF.

This chain joins TRBV28 and TRBJ1-2; D unresolved. CDR1 is MDHEN, CDR2 SYDVKM, per germline. V was pared by 2 bases and J by 4 bases, with 8 bases between. This CDR3 is 13 amino acids long. The CDR3 loop is CASSLPRSYGYTF. The CDR3 DNA sequence: TGTGCCAGCAGTTTACCAAGGAGCTATGGCTACACCTTC.

This sequence joins TRBV19 and TRBJ1-2; tentative D call: TRBD1 (5 bases). V lost 3 bases and J lost 2, with 10 bases in between. The CDR3 has 14 amino acids. Germline V CDR1 and CDR2: LNHDA, SQIVND (reference sequence). Here the CDR3 DNA reads TGTGCCAGTAGTATCAAAGGACACAACTATGGCTACACCTTC. Protein: CASSIKGHNYGYTF.

The V and J genes are TRBV5-6 and TRBJ2-7, with 7 bases identical to TRBD1. CDR1 and CDR2 (germline): SGHDT, YYEEEE. J was trimmed by 3 bases and V by 2 bases; bases with no gene match: 8. The CDR3 totals 15 residues. DNA of the CDR3: TGTGCCAGCAGCTTCAGGACAGGCCATCTCTACGAGCAGTACTTC. The encoded protein is CASSFRTGHLYEQYF.

This chain uses TRBV7-9 with TRBJ2-3; D might be TRBD2 (5 bases). V was pared by 1 base and J by 6 bases, with 8 bases between. CDR3 size: 13 residues. Per the germline V gene, CDR1 is SEHNR and CDR2 is FQNEAQ (reference sequence). CDR3 nucleotides: TGTGCCAGCAGCTTAGGGACTGGGGATACGCAGTATTTT. This sequence encodes CASSLGTGDTQYF.

CDR3 sequence: CASSPHRDGNEQYF. CDR3 nucleotides: TGTGCCAGCAGTCCCCACAGGGACGGCAACGAGCAGTACTTC. The V gene is TRBV6-6, the J gene TRBJ2-7; possible D gene TRBD1, 6 bases. Germline V gene sequence: CDR1 MNHNY, CDR2 SVGAGI (reference sequence). Trimming left V 5 bases short and J 5 bases short, with 16 bases between. The CDR3 extends over 14 amino acids.

The genes are TRBV10-1 and TRBJ2-7; 7 nucleotides match TRBD1. Germline trimming cut 6 bases from V and 3 bases from J; bases unmatched to any gene: 5. Germline V gene data show CDR1 as WNHNN and CDR2 as SYGVQD (reference sequence). CDR3 length: 13 residues. The chain's CDR3 is CASRAGTDYEQYF. The CDR3 bases are TGCGCCAGCAGGGCCGGGACAGACTACGAGCAGTACTTC.

The V gene is TRBV6-1, the J gene TRBJ2-5; no clear D gene. The better agreement between TRBJ2-7 and the DNA end casts doubt on the J call. The CDR3 extends over 15 amino acids. Germline V gene lookup returns CDR1 MNHNS and CDR2 SASEGT. CDR3 in amino acids: CASRAGNGVSNEQYF. DNA for the CDR3: TGTGCCAGCAGAGCAGGCAACGGCGTTTCAAACGAGCAGTACTTC.

The rearrangement joins TRBV7-6 to TRBJ2-3; possibly TRBD1 for D (6 bases). The ends were cut back, 3 bases at V and 4 bases at J, with 11 bases in the middle. Looked up from germline, CDR1 is SGHVS and CDR2 is FNYEAQ. This CDR3 comprises 14 residues. As DNA, the CDR3 is TGTGCCAGCAGCTTCAACAGGGCGTCAGATACGCAGTATTTT. This encodes CASSFNRASDTQYF.

The gene calls are TRBV28 and TRBJ2-7; possible D gene TRBD1, 6 bases. The V gene lost 5 bases and the J gene lost 1 base, with 18 bases spanning the gap. In germline, CDR1 is MDHEN, CDR2 SYDVKM. The CDR3 spans 16 residues. In DNA, the CDR3 is TGTGCCAGCAGTGCGCCAGGACAGCTGAAGTCCTACGAGCAGTACTTC. Translating gives CASSAPGQLKSYEQYF. Together with reference TRBV28 and TRBJ2-7, the CDR3 gives the full variable domain: DVKVTQSSRYLVKRTGEKVFLECVQDMDHENMFWYRQDPGLGLRLIYFSYDVKMKEKGDIPEGYSVSREKKERFSLILESASTNQTSMYLCASSAPGQLKSYEQYFGPGTRLTVT.

This clone has only one observation. CDR3 nucleotide sequence: TGTGCCAGCAGTTACTCGGGGACAGTACCCTACGAGCAGTACTTC. It is translated as CASSYSGTVPYEQYF. This chain links TRBV6-5 with TRBJ2-7; 7 bases line up with TRBD1. Per the germline V gene, CDR1 is MNHEY and CDR2 is SVGAGI. The ends lost 0 bases at V and 2 bases at J; junction bases unmatched: 4. The CDR3 consists of 15 residues.

V gene TRBV29-1 combines with J gene TRBJ1-2; 11 nucleotides agree with TRBD1. The V segment lost 8 bases and the J segment 8 bases; nucleotides outside the gene matches: 7. The germline V gene encodes CDR1 SQVTM and CDR2 ANQGSEA. The CDR3 consists of 12 residues. The CDR3 DNA is TGCAGCCTTGGGACAGGGGGAAGCGGCTACACCTTC. Protein product: CSLGTGGSGYTF.

The J gene is TRBJ1-1, the V gene TRBV9; D is uncertain. Germline CDR1 reads SGDLS; CDR2 reads YYNGEE. V gave up 3 bases and J gave up 0 bases, with 12 bases separating them. The CDR3 has 15 residues. CDR3 region: CASSAPGNLNTEAFF. The CDR3 nucleotides read TGTGCCAGCAGCGCGCCGGGAAACTTGAACACTGAAGCTTTCTTT.

The J gene is TRBJ1-1, the V gene TRBV7-2; no clear D. Trimming shortened V by 5 bases and J by 3 bases, and 10 bases separated the two germline ends. Germline CDR1 SGHTA, CDR2 FQGNSA. The CDR3 is made up of 13 amino acids. In DNA form, the CDR3 reads TGTGCCAGCAGCACAGAATTCGACACTGAAGCTTTCTTT. Its protein product is CASSTEFDTEAFF.

This chain joins TRBV5-1 and TRBJ2-7; perhaps TRBD1 as D (6 bases). The CDR3 has 14 residues. Deletions cut 3 bases from V and 9 bases from J, with 19 bases between. Looked up from germline, CDR1 is SGHRS and CDR2 is YFSETQ. The CDR3 loop is CASSSGQTGVGQYF. The CDR3 nucleotides are TGCGCCAGCAGCTCGGGACAAACCGGGGTCGGGCAGTACTTC.

V and J are TRBV11-2 and TRBJ2-2; TRBD1 agrees at 9 bases. Germline values: CDR1 SGHAT, CDR2 FQNNGV. This CDR3 spans 19 amino acids. J gave up 5 bases and V 5 bases, and 18 bases lay outside the gene matches. The CDR3 DNA sequence: TGTGCCAGCAGCCCAGATCCTTCCCGGGACAGGGATTGGACCGGGGAGCTGTTTTTT. This gives the protein CASSPDPSRDRDWTGELFF.